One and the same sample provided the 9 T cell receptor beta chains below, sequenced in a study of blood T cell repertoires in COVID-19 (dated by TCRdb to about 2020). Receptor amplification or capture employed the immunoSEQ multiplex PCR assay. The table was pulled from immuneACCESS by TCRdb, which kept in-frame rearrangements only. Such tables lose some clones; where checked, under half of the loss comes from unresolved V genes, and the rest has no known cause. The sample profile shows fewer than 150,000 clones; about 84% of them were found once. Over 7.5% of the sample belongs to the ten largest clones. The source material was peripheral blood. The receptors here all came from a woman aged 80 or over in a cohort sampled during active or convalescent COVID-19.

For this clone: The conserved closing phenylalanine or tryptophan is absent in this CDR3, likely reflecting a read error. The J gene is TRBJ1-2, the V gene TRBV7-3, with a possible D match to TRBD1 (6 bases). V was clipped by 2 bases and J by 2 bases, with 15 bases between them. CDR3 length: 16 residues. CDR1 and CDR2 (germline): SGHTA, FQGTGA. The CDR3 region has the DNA TGTGCCAGCAGCTTATACAGGGCAGGCCCCAACTATGGCTACACCCTC. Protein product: CASSLYRAGPNYGYTL.

Here the CDR3 reads CASLKHLSNQPQHF. The CDR3 DNA follows: TGTGCCTCGTTGAAACATCTTAGCAATCAGCCCCAGCATTTT. The chain carries TRBV28 and TRBJ1-5; D is unclear. The ends were cut back, 11 bases at V and 0 bases at J, with 14 bases in the middle. This CDR3 contains 14 residues. Germline-derived CDR1 and CDR2 are MDHEN and SYDVKM.

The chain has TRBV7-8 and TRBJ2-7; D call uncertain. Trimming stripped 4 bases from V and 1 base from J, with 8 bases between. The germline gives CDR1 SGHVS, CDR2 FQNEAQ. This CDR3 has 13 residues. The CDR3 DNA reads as TGTGCCAGCAGCTACGGTGTGTCCTACGAGCAGTACGTC. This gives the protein CASSYGVSYEQYV.

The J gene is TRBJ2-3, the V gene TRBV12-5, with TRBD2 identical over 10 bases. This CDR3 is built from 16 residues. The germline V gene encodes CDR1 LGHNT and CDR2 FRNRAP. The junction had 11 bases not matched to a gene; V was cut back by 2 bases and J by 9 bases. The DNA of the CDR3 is TGTGCTAGTGGTTTGAGACTAGCGGGCGCCGCTGCCACGCAGTATTTT. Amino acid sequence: CASGLRLAGAAATQYF.

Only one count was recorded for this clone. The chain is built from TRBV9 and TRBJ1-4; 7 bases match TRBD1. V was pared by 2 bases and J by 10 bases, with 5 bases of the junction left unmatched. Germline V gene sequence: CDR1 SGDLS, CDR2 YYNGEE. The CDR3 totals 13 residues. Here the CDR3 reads CASSVGDSGKLFF. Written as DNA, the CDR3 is TGTGCCAGCAGCGTTGGGGACAGTGGAAAACTGTTTTTT. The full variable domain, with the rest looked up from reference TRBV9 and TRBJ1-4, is DSGVTQTPKHLITATGQRVTLRCSPRSGDLSVYWYQQSLDQGLQFLIQYYNGEERAKGNILERFSAQQFPDLHSELNLSSLELGDSALYFCASSVGDSGKLFFGSGTQLSVL.

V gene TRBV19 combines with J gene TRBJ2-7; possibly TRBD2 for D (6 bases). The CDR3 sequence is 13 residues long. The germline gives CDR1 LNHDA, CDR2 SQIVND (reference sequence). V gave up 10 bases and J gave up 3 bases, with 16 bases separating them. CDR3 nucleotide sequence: TGTGCCACCGGAGGGACTTTTGGCTACGAGCAGTACTTC. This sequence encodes CATGGTFGYEQYF.

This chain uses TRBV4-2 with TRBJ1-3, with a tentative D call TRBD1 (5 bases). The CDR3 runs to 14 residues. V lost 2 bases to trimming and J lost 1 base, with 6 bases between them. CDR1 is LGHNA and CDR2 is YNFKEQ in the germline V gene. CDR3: CASSQRGSGNTIYF. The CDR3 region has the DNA TGTGCCAGCAGCCAAAGGGGTTCTGGAAACACCATATATTTT.

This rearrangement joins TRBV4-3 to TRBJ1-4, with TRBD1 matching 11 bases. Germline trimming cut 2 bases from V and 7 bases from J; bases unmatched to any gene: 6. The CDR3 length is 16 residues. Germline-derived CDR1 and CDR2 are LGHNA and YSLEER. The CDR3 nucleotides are TGCGCCAGCAGCCAACACACCGGGACAGGGGGTGAAAAACTGTTTTTT. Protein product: CASSQHTGTGGEKLFF.

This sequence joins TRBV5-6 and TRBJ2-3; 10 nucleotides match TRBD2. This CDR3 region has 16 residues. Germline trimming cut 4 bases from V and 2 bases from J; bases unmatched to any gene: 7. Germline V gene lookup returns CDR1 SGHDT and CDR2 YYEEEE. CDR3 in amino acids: CASSGTTSGVTDTQYF. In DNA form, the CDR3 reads TGTGCCAGCAGCGGTACCACTAGCGGGGTCACAGATACGCAGTATTTT. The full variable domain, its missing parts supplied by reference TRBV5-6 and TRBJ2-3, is DAGVTQSPTHLIKTRGQQVTLRCSPKSGHDTVSWYQQALGQGPQFIFQYYEEEERQRGNFPDRFSGHQFPNYSSELNVNALLLGDSALYLCASSGTTSGVTDTQYFGPGTRLTVL.